The TCR beta chain described here comes from a study of blood T cell repertoires in COVID-19. In the original processing: Amplification of reference gene primers provided the estimated nucleated cell counts. The table came from immunoSEQ multiplex PCR; TCRdb's copy has only in-frame clones and leaves some out. Clone size and V and J calls were adopted from that table, with D and trimming inferred from the DNA. The table includes almost 90,000 clones, approximately 88% detected once. The CDR3 runs to 13 residues. CDR1 and CDR2 from the germline V gene are WNHNN and SYGVQD (reference sequence). Trimming cost V 5 bases and J 6 bases, with 14 bases left between them.

The clonotype was recovered from a man at least 80 years old with acute or convalescent COVID-19. V and J are TRBV10-1 and TRBJ2-7; maybe TRBD2 (5 bases). The sample comprised peripheral blood. The CDR3 protein is CASSKGPGSEQYF. The CDR3 coding sequence is TGCGCCAGCAGTAAGGGCCCGGGAAGCGAGCAGTACTTC.